This T cell receptor beta chain emerged from a study of cytomegalovirus exposure and HLA in healthy donors. This clone has just one count. No antigen is known for it. The germline V gene encodes CDR1 MGHRA and CDR2 YSYEKL. CDR3 size: 14 residues. V lost 4 bases, J lost 8 bases, and 4 bases stayed unmatched. The PCR made use of 60 Vbeta and 13 Jbeta primers. The table came from immunoSEQ multiplex PCR; TCRdb's copy has only in-frame clones and leaves some out. The sample lists under 200,000 clones, 65% to 85% seen once, with approximately 1.6% in the top ten. Whole-study results and caveats: CMV serostatus was the only immune exposure information that was available. Rare TCR sequences dominated, though some public TCRs recurred in many donors.

This clonotype originated in a middle-aged man in good health and CMV-seropositive. The sequenced material came from PBMCs. This chain connects TRBV4-1 to TRBJ1-4, with 10 bases matching TRBD1. CDR3 in amino acids: CASSLRTGGEKLFF. Written as DNA, the CDR3 is TGCGCCAGCAGCCTTAGGACAGGGGGGGAAAAACTGTTTTTT.